Listed below are T cell receptor beta chains from one sample, sequenced in a study of cytomegalovirus exposure and HLA in healthy donors. TCRdb keeps only in-frame clones here, not all; method: immunoSEQ multiplex PCR. The sample shows some 150,000 clones, around four fifths of them seen only once. Specimen: PBMCs. The receptors come from a middle-aged man in good health and CMV-seronegative. Both conserved end residues are part of each CDR3. D genes are given only for firm matches. Some rows mark clone size as missing; the rest say once, few, many or name a class of expanded clone.

D gene	V gene	J gene	clone size	CDR3 protein	CDR3 DNA
-	TRBV9	TRBJ1-5	-	CASSVKAGAVINQPQHF	TGTGCCAGCAGCGTCAAGGCGGGGGCTGTAATCAATCAGCCCCAGCATTTT
-	TRBV28	TRBJ2-7	-	CASSLLGGTTGEQYF	TGTGCCAGCAGTTTATTAGGAGGCACGACGGGCGAGCAGTACTTC
TRBD1	TRBV2	TRBJ2-7	-	CASRSGQGGTYEQYF	TGTGCCAGCAGATCCGGACAGGGGGGTACCTACGAGCAGTACTTC
TRBD2	TRBV20-1	TRBJ2-1	few	CSATTSDEQFF	TGCAGTGCTACCACTAGCGATGAGCAGTTCTTC
-	TRBV4-3	TRBJ2-5	once	CASSQAGGPETQYF	TGCGCCAGCAGCCAAGCCGGGGGGCCGGAGACCCAGTACTTC
-	TRBV27	TRBJ2-5	-	CASSPRARETQYF	TGTGCCAGCAGTCCGCGCGCGCGGGAGACCCAGTACTTC
-	TRBV6-1	TRBJ1-4	once	CASFGGTTNEKLFF	TGTGCCAGCTTCGGGGGTACAACTAATGAAAAACTGTTTTTT
-	TRBV4-2	TRBJ2-1	-	CASSQVLRAAYNEQFF	TGTGCCAGCAGCCAAGTATTGAGGGCGGCCTACAATGAGCAGTTCTTC
TRBD1	TRBV28	TRBJ2-7	-	CASSLVQGSYEQYF	TGTGCCAGCAGTTTAGTACAGGGGTCCTACGAGCAGTACTTC
TRBD1	TRBV28	TRBJ1-1	once	CASTLGQGAFTEAFF	TGTGCCAGCACCCTGGGACAGGGGGCGTTCACTGAAGCTTTCTTT
-	TRBV27	TRBJ1-1	once	CASSTRQRGNTEAFF	TGTGCCAGCAGTACTCGACAGAGAGGGAACACTGAAGCTTTCTTT
-	TRBV11-2	TRBJ1-1	-	CASSPGVVNTEAFF	TGTGCCAGCAGCCCCGGGGTAGTGAACACTGAAGCTTTCTTT
-	TRBV19	TRBJ2-5	-	CASSSPTDRGETQYF	TGTGCCAGTAGTAGCCCAACGGACCGGGGTGAGACCCAGTACTTC
TRBD2	TRBV6-5	TRBJ2-1	-	CASTTTSGRNEQFF	TGTGCCAGCACCACGACTAGCGGGAGGAATGAGCAGTTCTTC
TRBD2	TRBV6-6	TRBJ2-7	-	CATLSRREAYEQYF	TGTGCCACATTATCGCGGCGGGAGGCCTACGAGCAGTACTTC
-	TRBV19	TRBJ1-3	-	CASSNLGGRGGNTIYF	TGTGCCAGTAGCAACTTGGGGGGACGTGGTGGAAACACCATATATTTT
-	TRBV30	TRBJ2-2	-	CAWVPGGGAQVHGELFF	TGTGCCTGGGTCCCCGGTGGGGGGGCGCAAGTACACGGGGAGCTGTTTTTT
TRBD1	TRBV27	TRBJ1-2	-	CASSPQGYGYTF	TGTGCCAGCAGTCCACAGGGGTATGGCTACACCTTC
-	TRBV7-8	TRBJ2-5	-	CASSLDPHRQETQYF	TGTGCCAGCAGCTTAGACCCCCACAGGCAAGAGACCCAGTACTTC
-	TRBV16	TRBJ2-3	-	CASSQSSGDTQYF	TGTGCCAGCAGCCAATCGTCGGGTGATACGCAGTATTTT
TRBD1	TRBV6-6	TRBJ2-7	-	CASSYPGQGRDEQYF	TGTGCCAGCAGTTACCCCGGACAGGGGCGCGACGAGCAGTACTTC
-	TRBV20-1	TRBJ1-1	-	CSVNLNTEAFF	TGCAGTGTTAACTTAAACACTGAAGCTTTCTTT
-	TRBV7-3	TRBJ1-2	-	CASSLSRQGGGYTF	TGTGCCAGCAGCTTATCCCGGCAGGGCGGCGGCTACACCTTC
-	TRBV7-3	TRBJ2-3	few	CASKVQRSTDTQYF	TGTGCCAGCAAGGTGCAGCGAAGCACAGATACGCAGTATTTT
-	TRBV19	TRBJ1-2	-	CASTKQGKDGYTF	TGTGCCAGTACAAAACAGGGAAAGGATGGCTACACCTTC
TRBD1	TRBV5-1	TRBJ2-5	-	CASIGTDGETQYF	TGCGCCAGCATCGGGACAGATGGGGAGACCCAGTACTTC